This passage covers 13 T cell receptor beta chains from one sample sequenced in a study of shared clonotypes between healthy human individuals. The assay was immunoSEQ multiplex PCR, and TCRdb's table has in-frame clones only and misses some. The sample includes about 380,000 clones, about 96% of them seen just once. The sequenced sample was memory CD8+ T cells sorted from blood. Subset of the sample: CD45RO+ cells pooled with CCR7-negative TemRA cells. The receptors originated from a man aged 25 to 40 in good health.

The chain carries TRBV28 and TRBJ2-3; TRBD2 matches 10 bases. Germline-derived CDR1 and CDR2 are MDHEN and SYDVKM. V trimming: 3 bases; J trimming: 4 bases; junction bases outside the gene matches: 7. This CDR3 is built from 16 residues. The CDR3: CASSFFPGTSADTQYF. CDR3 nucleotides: TGTGCCAGCAGTTTTTTTCCAGGGACTAGCGCAGATACGCAGTATTTT.

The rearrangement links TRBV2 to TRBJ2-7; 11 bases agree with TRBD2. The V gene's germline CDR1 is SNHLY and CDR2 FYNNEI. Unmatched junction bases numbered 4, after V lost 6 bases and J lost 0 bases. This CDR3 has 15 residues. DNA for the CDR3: TGTGCCAGCAGAACCGGGACTAGCGGCTCCTACGAGCAGTACTTC. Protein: CASRTGTSGSYEQYF.

The CDR3 coding sequence is TGTGCCAGCAGCCACCTGGAGGTACCAGAGACCCAGTACTTC. Translation gives CASSHLEVPETQYF. The chain couples TRBV5-4 to TRBJ2-5, with a tentative D call TRBD2 (5 bases). V gave up 4 bases and J gave up 4 bases, with 14 bases separating them. This CDR3 is 14 amino acids long. Germline V lookup: CDR1 SGHNT, CDR2 YYREEE (reference sequence). Full variable domain (outside the CDR3, taken from reference TRBV5-4 and TRBJ2-5): ETGVTQSPTHLIKTRGQQVTLRCSSQSGHNTVSWYQQALGQGPQFIFQYYREEENGRGNFPPRFSGLQFPNYSSELNVNALELDDSALYLCASSHLEVPETQYFGPGTRLLVL.

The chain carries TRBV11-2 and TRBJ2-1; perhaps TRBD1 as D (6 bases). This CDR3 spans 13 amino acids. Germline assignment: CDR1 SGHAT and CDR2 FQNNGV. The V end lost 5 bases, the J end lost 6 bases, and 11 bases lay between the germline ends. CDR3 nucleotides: TGTGCCAGCAGCACGGACAGAGGCAATGAGCAGTTCTTC. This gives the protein CASSTDRGNEQFF.

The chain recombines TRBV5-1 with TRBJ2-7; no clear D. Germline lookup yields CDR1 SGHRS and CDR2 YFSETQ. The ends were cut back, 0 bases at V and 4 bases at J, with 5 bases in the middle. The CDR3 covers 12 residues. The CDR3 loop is CASSLGRYEQYF. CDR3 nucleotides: TGCGCCAGCAGCTTGGGTCGGTACGAGCAGTACTTC.

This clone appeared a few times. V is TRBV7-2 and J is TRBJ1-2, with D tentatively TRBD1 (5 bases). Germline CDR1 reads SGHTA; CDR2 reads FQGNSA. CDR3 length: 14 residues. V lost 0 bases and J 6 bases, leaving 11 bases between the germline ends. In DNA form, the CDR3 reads TGTGCCAGCAGCTTAGCGGGGCGCGGAAATGGCTACACCTTC. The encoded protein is CASSLAGRGNGYTF.

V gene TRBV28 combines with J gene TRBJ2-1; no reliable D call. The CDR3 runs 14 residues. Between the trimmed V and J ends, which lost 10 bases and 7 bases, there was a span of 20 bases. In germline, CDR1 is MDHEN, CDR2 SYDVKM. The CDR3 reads CATTRWSVRNEQFF. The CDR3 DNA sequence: TGTGCCACCACGCGGTGGAGCGTAAGGAATGAGCAGTTCTTC.

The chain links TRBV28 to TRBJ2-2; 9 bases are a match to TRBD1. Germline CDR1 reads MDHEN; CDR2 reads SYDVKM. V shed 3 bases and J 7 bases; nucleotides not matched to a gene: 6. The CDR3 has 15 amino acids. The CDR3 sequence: CASSLGGQGDGELFF. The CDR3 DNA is TGTGCCAGCAGTTTGGGGGGACAGGGCGACGGGGAGCTGTTTTTT.

The CDR3 nucleotides read TGCGCCAGCAGCTCCACCGGGACTAACAACTACGAGCAGTACTTC. Translated: CASSSTGTNNYEQYF. V usage is TRBV5-1 and J usage is TRBJ2-7; 7 bases map to TRBD2. V lost 3 bases, J lost 3 bases, and 9 bases stayed unmatched. This CDR3 region has 15 residues. In germline, CDR1 is SGHRS, CDR2 YFSETQ.

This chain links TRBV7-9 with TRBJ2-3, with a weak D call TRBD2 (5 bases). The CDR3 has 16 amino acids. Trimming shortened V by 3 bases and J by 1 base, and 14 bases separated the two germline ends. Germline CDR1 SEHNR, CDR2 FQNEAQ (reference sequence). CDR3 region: CASSLMDFARTDTQYF. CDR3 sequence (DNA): TGTGCCAGCAGCTTGATGGACTTCGCCCGCACAGATACGCAGTATTTT.

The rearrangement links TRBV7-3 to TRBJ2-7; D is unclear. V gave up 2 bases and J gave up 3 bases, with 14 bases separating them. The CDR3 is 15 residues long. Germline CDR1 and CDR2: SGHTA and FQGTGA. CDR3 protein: CASSLLLTSFYEQYF. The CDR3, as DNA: TGTGCCAGCAGCTTACTATTGACTTCTTTCTACGAGCAGTACTTC.

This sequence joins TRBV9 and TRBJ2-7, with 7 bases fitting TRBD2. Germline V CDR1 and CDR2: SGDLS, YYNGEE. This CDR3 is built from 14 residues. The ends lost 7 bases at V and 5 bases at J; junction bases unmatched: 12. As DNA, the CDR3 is TGTGCCAGCGGTTTAGGAGCGGGAAAGGACGAGCAGTACTTC. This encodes CASGLGAGKDEQYF.

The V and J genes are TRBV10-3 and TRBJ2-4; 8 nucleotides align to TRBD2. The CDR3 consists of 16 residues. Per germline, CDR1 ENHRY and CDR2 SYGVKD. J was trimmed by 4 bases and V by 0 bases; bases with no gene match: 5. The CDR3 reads CAISESKLAVKNIQYF. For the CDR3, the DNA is TGTGCCATCAGTGAGTCGAAACTAGCGGTTAAAAACATTCAGTACTTC.